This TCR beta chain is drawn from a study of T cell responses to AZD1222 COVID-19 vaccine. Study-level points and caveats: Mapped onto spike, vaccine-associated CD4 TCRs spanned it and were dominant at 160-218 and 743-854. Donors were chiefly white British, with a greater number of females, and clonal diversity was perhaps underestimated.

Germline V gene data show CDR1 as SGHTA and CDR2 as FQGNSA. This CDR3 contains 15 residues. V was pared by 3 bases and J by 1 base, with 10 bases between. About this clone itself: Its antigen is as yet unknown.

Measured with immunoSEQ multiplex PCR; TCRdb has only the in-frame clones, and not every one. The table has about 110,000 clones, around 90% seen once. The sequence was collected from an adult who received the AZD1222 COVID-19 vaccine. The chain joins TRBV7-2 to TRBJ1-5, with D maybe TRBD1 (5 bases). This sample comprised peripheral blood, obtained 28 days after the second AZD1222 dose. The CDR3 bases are TGTGCCAGCAGCTTGAGGGGTATCAGCAATCAGCCCCAGCATTTT. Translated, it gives CASSLRGISNQPQHF.